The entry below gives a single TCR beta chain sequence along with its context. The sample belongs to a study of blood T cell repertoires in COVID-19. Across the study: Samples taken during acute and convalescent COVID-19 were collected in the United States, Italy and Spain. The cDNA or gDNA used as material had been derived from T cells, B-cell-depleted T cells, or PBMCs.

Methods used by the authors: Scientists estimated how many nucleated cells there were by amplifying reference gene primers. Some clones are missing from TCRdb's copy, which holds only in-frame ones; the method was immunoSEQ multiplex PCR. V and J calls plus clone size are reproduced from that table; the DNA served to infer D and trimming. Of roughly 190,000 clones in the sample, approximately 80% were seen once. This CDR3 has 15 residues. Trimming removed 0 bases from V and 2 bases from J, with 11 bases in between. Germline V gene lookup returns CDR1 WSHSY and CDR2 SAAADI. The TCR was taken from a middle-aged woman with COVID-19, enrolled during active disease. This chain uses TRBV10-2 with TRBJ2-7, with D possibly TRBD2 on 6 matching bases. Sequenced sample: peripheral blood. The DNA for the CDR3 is TGCGCCAGCAGTGAGTCGCGGGACCTCCCCTACGAGCAGTACTTC. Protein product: CASSESRDLPYEQYF.